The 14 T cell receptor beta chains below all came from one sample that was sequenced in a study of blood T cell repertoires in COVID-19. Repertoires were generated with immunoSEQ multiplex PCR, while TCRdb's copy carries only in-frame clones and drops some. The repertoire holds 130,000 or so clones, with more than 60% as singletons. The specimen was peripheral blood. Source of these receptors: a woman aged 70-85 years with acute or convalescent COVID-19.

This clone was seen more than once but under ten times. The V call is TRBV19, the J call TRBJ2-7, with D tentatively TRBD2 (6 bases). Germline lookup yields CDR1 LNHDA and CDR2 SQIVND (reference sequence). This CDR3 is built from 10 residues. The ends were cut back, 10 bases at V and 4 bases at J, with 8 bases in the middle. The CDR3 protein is CATAGYEQYF. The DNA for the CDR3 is TGTGCCACCGCGGGGTACGAGCAGTACTTC.

The DNA of the CDR3 is TGTGCCAGCAGCTTAAGGGGGACTAATGAAAAACTGTTTTTT. This gives the protein CASSLRGTNEKLFF. The chain links TRBV7-2 to TRBJ1-4, with D possibly TRBD1 on 6 matching bases. Germline lookup yields CDR1 SGHTA and CDR2 FQGNSA. The length of the CDR3 is 14 residues. The V end lost 2 bases, the J end lost 2 bases, and 6 bases lay between the germline ends.

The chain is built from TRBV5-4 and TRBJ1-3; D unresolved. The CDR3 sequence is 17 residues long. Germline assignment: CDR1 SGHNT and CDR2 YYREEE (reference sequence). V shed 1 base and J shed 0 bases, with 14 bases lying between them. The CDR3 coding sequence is TGTGCCAGCAGCTTGCGGCCGGGGTGGGGCTCTGGAAACACCATATATTTT. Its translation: CASSLRPGWGSGNTIYF.

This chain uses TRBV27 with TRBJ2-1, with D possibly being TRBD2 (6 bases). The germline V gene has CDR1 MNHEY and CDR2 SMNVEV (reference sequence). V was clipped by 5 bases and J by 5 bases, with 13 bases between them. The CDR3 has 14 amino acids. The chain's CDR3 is CASSLAGRHNEQFF. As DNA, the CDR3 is TGTGCCAGCAGTCTCGCGGGACGGCACAATGAGCAGTTCTTC.

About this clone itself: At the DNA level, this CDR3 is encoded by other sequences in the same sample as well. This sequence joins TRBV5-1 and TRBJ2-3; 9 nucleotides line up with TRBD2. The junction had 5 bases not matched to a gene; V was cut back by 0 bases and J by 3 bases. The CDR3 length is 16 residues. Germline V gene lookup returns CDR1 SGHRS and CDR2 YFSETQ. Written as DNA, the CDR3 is TGCGCCAGCAGCTTGGCCGCTAGCGGGACGACAGATACGCAGTATTTT. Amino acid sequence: CASSLAASGTTDTQYF.

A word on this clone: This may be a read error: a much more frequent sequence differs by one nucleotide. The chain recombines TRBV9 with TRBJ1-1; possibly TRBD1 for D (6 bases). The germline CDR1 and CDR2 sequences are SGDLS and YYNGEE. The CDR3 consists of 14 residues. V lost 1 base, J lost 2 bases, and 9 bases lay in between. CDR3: CASSVLQGNTEAFF. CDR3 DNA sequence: TGTGCCAGCAGCGTACTACAGGGAAACACTGAAGCTTTCTTT.

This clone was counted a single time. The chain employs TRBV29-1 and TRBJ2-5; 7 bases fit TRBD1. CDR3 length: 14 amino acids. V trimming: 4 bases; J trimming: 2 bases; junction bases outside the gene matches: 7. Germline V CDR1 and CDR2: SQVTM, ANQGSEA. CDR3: CSVGEQGPQETQYF. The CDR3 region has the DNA TGCAGCGTTGGGGAACAGGGGCCGCAAGAGACCCAGTACTTC.

The CDR3 nucleotides are TGTGCCTGGAGGTCGAGCGGGAAGAACACCGGGGAGCTGTTTTTT. Translation: CAWRSSGKNTGELFF. This rearrangement joins TRBV30 to TRBJ2-2, with 7 bases fitting TRBD2. The CDR3 totals 15 residues. V was clipped by 3 bases and J by 1 base; unmatched bases: 5. CDR1 and CDR2 (germline): GTSNPN, SVGIG (reference sequence).

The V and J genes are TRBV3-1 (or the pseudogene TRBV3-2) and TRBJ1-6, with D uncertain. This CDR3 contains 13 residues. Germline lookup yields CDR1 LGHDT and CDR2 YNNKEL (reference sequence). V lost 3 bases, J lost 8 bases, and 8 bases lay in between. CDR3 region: CASSHGYDSPLHF. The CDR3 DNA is TGTGCCAGCAGCCACGGGTACGATTCACCCCTCCACTTT.

CDR3 in DNA: TGTGCCGGGGGGTTCCAAGAGACCCAGTACTTC. This translates into CAGGFQETQYF. The chain joins TRBV7-9 to TRBJ2-5; D perhaps matches TRBD2 (6 bases). The CDR3 has 11 residues. Germline V gives CDR1 SEHNR, CDR2 FQNEAQ (reference sequence). V was shortened by 11 bases and J by 1 base, with 8 bases between the two germline ends.

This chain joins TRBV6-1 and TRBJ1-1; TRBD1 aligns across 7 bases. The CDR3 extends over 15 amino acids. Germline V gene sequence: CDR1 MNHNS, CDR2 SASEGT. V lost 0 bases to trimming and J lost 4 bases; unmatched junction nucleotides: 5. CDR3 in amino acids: CASSEAEGAGTEAFF. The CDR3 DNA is TGTGCCAGCAGTGAAGCAGAGGGGGCGGGCACTGAAGCTTTCTTT.

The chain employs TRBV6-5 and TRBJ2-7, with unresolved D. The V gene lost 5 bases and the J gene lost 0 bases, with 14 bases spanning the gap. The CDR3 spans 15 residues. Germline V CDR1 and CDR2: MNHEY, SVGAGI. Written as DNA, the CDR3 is TGTGCCAGCAGTCCTGGTCCCCTGAGCTCCTACGAGCAGTACTTC. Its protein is CASSPGPLSSYEQYF.

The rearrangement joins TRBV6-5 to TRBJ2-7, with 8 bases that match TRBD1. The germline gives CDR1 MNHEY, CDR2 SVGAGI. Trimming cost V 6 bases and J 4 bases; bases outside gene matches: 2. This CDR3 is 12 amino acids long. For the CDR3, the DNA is TGTGCCAGCAGCCAGGGGGCTTACGAGCAGTACTTC. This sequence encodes CASSQGAYEQYF.

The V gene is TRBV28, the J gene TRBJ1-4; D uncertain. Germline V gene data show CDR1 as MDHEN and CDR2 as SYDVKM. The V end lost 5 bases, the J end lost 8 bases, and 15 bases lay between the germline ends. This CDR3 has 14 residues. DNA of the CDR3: TGTGCCAGCAGTGCTCATTTACTTCGAGAAAAACTGTTTTTT. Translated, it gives CASSAHLLREKLFF.